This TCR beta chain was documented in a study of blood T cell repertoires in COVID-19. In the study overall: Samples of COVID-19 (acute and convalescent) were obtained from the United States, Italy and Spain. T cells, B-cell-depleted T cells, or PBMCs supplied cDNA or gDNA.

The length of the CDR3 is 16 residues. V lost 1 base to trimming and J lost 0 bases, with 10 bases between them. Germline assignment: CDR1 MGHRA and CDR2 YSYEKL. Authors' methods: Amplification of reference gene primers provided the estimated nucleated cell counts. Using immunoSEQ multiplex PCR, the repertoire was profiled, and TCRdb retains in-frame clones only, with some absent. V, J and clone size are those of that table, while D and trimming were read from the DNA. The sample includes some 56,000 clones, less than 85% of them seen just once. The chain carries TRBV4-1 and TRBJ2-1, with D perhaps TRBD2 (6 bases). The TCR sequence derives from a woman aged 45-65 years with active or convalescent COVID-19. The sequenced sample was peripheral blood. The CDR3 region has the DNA TGCGCCAGCAGCCAAGGAGGTAGCGGCTCCTACAATGAGCAGTTCTTC. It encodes CASSQGGSGSYNEQFF.